Listed below are T cell receptor beta chains from one sample, sequenced in a study of blood T cell repertoires in COVID-19. Profiled with immunoSEQ multiplex PCR; TCRdb holds only in-frame clones, not every one. The sample shows some 220,000 clones, roughly 85% of them seen only once. Sequenced material: peripheral blood. The receptor source for this set is a woman between 65 and 79 years old with COVID-19, enrolled during active disease. CDR3s include the opening cysteine and the closing phenylalanine or tryptophan. D genes are given only for firm matches. Only part of the rows carry a size: once, few, many, or a class if the clone is expanded.

j_gene,abundance,v_gene,d_gene,CDR3nt,CDR3aa
TRBJ2-1,.,TRBV9,TRBD2,TGTGCCAGCAGCGCGCGGGAGGTCCGAGCGGGAAATGAGCAGTTCTTC,CASSAREVRAGNEQFF
TRBJ2-7,.,TRBV6-6,TRBD2,TGTGCCAGCGGATTGACTAGCGGGGGCCGCGGCGAGCAGTACTTC,CASGLTSGGRGEQYF
TRBJ1-5,.,TRBV7-2,.,TGTGCCAGCAGCTTATATCGGGCGGGTAGCAATCAGCCCCAGCATTTT,CASSLYRAGSNQPQHF
TRBJ2-7,.,TRBV29-1,TRBD1,TGCAGCGTAGGGACAGCAGGAAACTACGAGCAGTACTTC,CSVGTAGNYEQYF
TRBJ2-4,.,TRBV2,TRBD2,TGTGCCAGCAGTGAAGGGTGGGCGGGGGTAGGCAAAAACATTCAGTACTTC,CASSEGWAGVGKNIQYF
TRBJ1-1,.,TRBV7-2,.,TGTGCCAGCAGCTTAGACAGAACCTTGGGAGCTTTCTTT,CASSLDRTLGAFF
TRBJ2-7,.,TRBV7-2,TRBD2,TGTGCCAGCAGCCGGACTAGCGGATCCTACGAGCAGTACTTC,CASSRTSGSYEQYF
TRBJ1-2,few,TRBV6-5,.,TGTGCCAGCAGTCGCTCCCACAGGGAAGGGGAAGGCTACACCTTC,CASSRSHREGEGYTF
TRBJ1-1,once,TRBV11-3,.,TGTGCCAGCAGCTTTGAGGGATCGGGCACTGAAGCTTTCTTT,CASSFEGSGTEAFF
TRBJ2-7,.,TRBV10-3,.,TGTGCCATCAGTGACGGGGTCAGCTACGAGCAGTACTTC,CAISDGVSYEQYF
TRBJ1-2,.,TRBV27,TRBD1,TGTGCCAGCTCTGGACAGGGCTGGTTTCGGTATGGCTACACCTTC,CASSGQGWFRYGYTF
TRBJ1-3,.,TRBV7-2,TRBD1,TGTGCCAGCAGCTGGGACAGCTCTGGAAACACCATATATTTT,CASSWDSSGNTIYF
TRBJ2-3,.,TRBV6-2/TRBV6-3,TRBD1,TGTGCCAGCAGCAGACAGGGGCCCTGGGATACGCAGTATTTT,CASSRQGPWDTQYF
TRBJ1-2,few,TRBV4-2,TRBD1,TGTGCCAGCAGCCAAGGGGACAGGGAGGAGGCTGGCTACACCTTC,CASSQGDREEAGYTF
TRBJ1-2,.,TRBV3-1/TRBV3-2,TRBD1,TGTGCCAGCAGCCAAGTGACAGGGGCTTCCCTTTATGGCTACACCTTC,CASSQVTGASLYGYTF
TRBJ1-4,.,TRBV3-1/TRBV3-2,.,TGTGCCAGCAGCACATCAACTGGGGCGGCTAATGAAAAACTGTTTTTT,CASSTSTGAANEKLFF
TRBJ2-3,.,TRBV6-5,TRBD2,TGTGCCAGCAGTTACGCTACTAGCGTAGATACGCAGTATTTT,CASSYATSVDTQYF
TRBJ2-2,.,TRBV27,TRBD2,TGTGCCAGCCAGCCGGGAGGGGGGCTCACCGGGGAGCTGTTTTTT,CASQPGGGLTGELFF
TRBJ2-1,.,TRBV19,.,TGTGCCAGTAGTATTTGGTACGGTGAGCAGTTCTTC,CASSIWYGEQFF
TRBJ1-1,once,TRBV5-1,TRBD1,TGCGCCAGCAGCCGCAGGGGGCTCCCTGAAGCTTTCTTT,CASSRRGLPEAFF
TRBJ2-7,.,TRBV25-1,TRBD2,TGTGCCAGCAGGCCGGGACTAGCGGGGGGAGGCTACGAGCAGTACTTC,CASRPGLAGGGYEQYF
TRBJ2-2,.,TRBV9,TRBD2,TGTGCCAGCAGCGCAGAAGTCAGCGGGGGGGTCACCGGGGAGCTGTTTTTT,CASSAEVSGGVTGELFF
TRBJ2-7,once,TRBV29-1,.,TGCAGCGTTGATGGGGGGACCTACGAGCAGTACTTC,CSVDGGTYEQYF
TRBJ1-1,.,TRBV2,.,TGTGCCAGCAGTGCCACGGTTTTGATGAACACTGAAGCTTTCTTT,CASSATVLMNTEAFF
TRBJ2-4,.,TRBV21-1,.,TGTGCCAACAAGGGGGGGATTTGGGACATTCAGTACTTC,CANKGGIWDIQYF
TRBJ1-5,.,TRBV6-2/TRBV6-3,TRBD1,TGTGCCAGCAGTTACGACCCGTTGCAGGGGGCGCGGAATCAGCCCCAGCATTTT,CASSYDPLQGARNQPQHF
TRBJ2-6,once,TRBV2,.,TGTGCCAGCACCGGGACTGGGGCCAACGTCCTGACTTTC,CASTGTGANVLTF
TRBJ1-5,.,TRBV2,TRBD1,TGTGCCAGCAGTGTACAGGGGGAGGGCAATCAGCCCCAGCATTTT,CASSVQGEGNQPQHF
TRBJ1-2,few,TRBV5-1,.,TGCGCCAGCAGCTTGGACGGCAGTGCTAGTTCTGGCTACACCTTC,CASSLDGSASSGYTF
TRBJ2-7,.,TRBV12-3/TRBV12-4,.,TGTGCCAGCAGTAAGGGAGCCTACGAGCAGTACTTC,CASSKGAYEQYF
TRBJ1-2,.,TRBV5-6,.,TGTGCCAGCAGGGCACAGGGAAGGGGCTACACCTTC,CASRAQGRGYTF
TRBJ1-2,.,TRBV4-1,TRBD1,TGCGCCAGCAGCCAAGGGACAGGGAAGGACTATGGCTACACCTTC,CASSQGTGKDYGYTF
TRBJ1-5,.,TRBV6-5,TRBD1,TGTGCCAGCGGACAGGGAAGATTGGGCAATCAGCCCCAGCATTTT,CASGQGRLGNQPQHF
TRBJ2-3,.,TRBV4-2,TRBD1,TGTGCCAGCAGCATCCGGGACAGGGGAGCAGATACGCAGTATTTT,CASSIRDRGADTQYF
TRBJ1-1,.,TRBV9,.,TGTGCCAGCAGCGTAGAAGACCTCTCGGGTGAAGCTTTCTTT,CASSVEDLSGEAFF
TRBJ1-1,.,TRBV11-3,.,TGTGCCAGCAGCCACTCTTATACTGAAGCTTTCTTT,CASSHSYTEAFF
TRBJ2-7,.,TRBV7-2,.,TGTGCCAGCAGCCGTACAGGGTCTGAGCAGTACTTC,CASSRTGSEQYF
TRBJ1-5,.,TRBV19,TRBD1,TGTGCCAGTAGTACTATTCAGACAGGGTACAATCAGCCCCAGCATTTT,CASSTIQTGYNQPQHF
TRBJ1-3,.,TRBV19,.,TGTGCCAGTAGTATTTTAGGTGCAGGATCTGGAAACACCATATATTTT,CASSILGAGSGNTIYF